The clone carrying this T cell receptor (beta chain) occurred many times. No antigen is known for it. One entry per CDR3 protein results from TCRdb running MiXCR on the reads. The table shows 200,000 to 300,000 distinct CDR3 sequences, with around 12% occurring only once. The data originate from a study of T cell repertoires in cytomegalovirus infection. Turning to the study itself: In public TCR beta signatures, there were indications of both CMV infection and matching HLA type.

CDR1 and CDR2 (germline): SGHTA, FQGTGA. V trimming: 5 bases; J trimming: 6 bases; junction bases outside the gene matches: 10. CDR3 length equals 17 residues. Study findings and constraints: CMV-specific TCR beta clonotypes restricted by HLA-C were the ones dominating the ex vivo response. Frequencies of public TCR beta families were cumulated, and this identified carriers of CMV plus the relevant HLA.

Specimen: PBMCs. The rearrangement links TRBV7-3 to TRBJ2-1; 13 positions agree with TRBD2. This receptor was taken from a human donor in good health (CMV status not recorded). Some clones in this sample may be carry-over from other donors' samples. The CDR3 nucleotides are TGTGCCAGCAGCCGCCAACTAGCGGGAGGGTCCAGCAATGAGCAGTTCTTC. This translates into CASSRQLAGGSSNEQFF.